This T cell receptor beta chain originates from a study of T cells in Graves' hyperthyroidism and ophthalmopathy. Study background: Any treatment followed the collection of peripheral blood at initial diagnosis. General study points: Most thyroid-expanded clonotypes above 0.001 were also found in blood.

RNA transcripts served as the template for amplifying TCR beta CDR3 regions. Researchers ran a first-round RT-PCR on the TCR CDR3 using the HTBI primer set. One entry per CDR3 protein results from TCRdb running MiXCR on the multiplex PCR reads. The sample records 450,000 to 600,000 distinct CDR3 sequences, roughly 21% being singletons. This CDR3 is 18 amino acids long. CDR1 is SGHNT and CDR2 is YENEEA in the germline V gene. Germline trimming cut 0 bases from V and 1 base from J; bases unmatched to any gene: 8. Pregnant or lactating patients were excluded, as were those with uncontrolled infection or other autoimmune disease. This clonotype was seen more than once but under ten times. Its antigen is unknown.

The sequence was obtained from a man in his forties or fifties with Graves' ophthalmopathy. V is TRBV11-3 and J is TRBJ2-2; TRBD1 matches at 7 bases. Sample: blood. The CDR3, as DNA: TGTGCCAGCAGCTTAGATCTGGTGGGGACAGAGAACACCGGGGAGCTGTTTTTT. Amino acids: CASSLDLVGTENTGELFF.